This T cell receptor (beta chain) came from a study of shared clonotypes between healthy human individuals. The study drew its donors from healthy HIV-negative adults without recent acute infections or vaccinations. An even split of each subset's genomic DNA across several immunoSEQ plates was performed. Profiled with immunoSEQ multiplex PCR; TCRdb holds only in-frame clones, not every one. The sample carries roughly 1,100,000 clones, about 75% recorded once. V shed 5 bases and J 0 bases; nucleotides not matched to a gene: 15. The V gene's germline CDR1 is SGHAT and CDR2 FQNNGV. The CDR3 totals 19 residues.

The receptor was derived from a man aged 18 to 29 in good health. Sequenced sample: memory CD4+ T cells sorted from blood. The subset here: CD45RA-negative fraction. The chain carries TRBV11-2 and TRBJ2-4; 8 bases align to TRBD2. As DNA, the CDR3 is TGTGCCAGCAGCCCTTTGTTTGGTAGCGGGAATAAAGCCAAAAACATTCAGTACTTC. Amino acid sequence: CASSPLFGSGNKAKNIQYF.